This TCR beta chain is from a study of cytomegalovirus exposure and HLA in healthy donors. Study-wide results and limits: It is likely that the observed cluster of highly shared sequence variants was a sequencing artifact. Investigators reported 164 TCR beta chains as tied to cytomegalovirus.

About this clone itself: As yet, its antigen is unknown.

Germline V gene sequence: CDR1 LNHNV, CDR2 YYDKDF (reference sequence). Trimming left V 9 bases short and J 3 bases short, with 14 bases between. CDR3 length: 13 amino acids. Vbeta (60) and Jbeta (13) primers were used in the PCR. The data were produced by immunoSEQ multiplex PCR, yet TCRdb's version contains in-frame clones alone and is incomplete. This table lists around 210,000 clones. The sequenced sample consisted of PBMCs. The chain is built from TRBV15 and TRBJ1-1, with TRBD1 as a possible D gene (5 bases). The TCR sequence derives from a girl aged 2 to 9 in good health and CMV-seropositive. CDR3 bases: TGTGCCACTTCGGAGGGGCGGCACACTGAAGCTTTCTTT. Amino acid sequence: CATSEGRHTEAFF.